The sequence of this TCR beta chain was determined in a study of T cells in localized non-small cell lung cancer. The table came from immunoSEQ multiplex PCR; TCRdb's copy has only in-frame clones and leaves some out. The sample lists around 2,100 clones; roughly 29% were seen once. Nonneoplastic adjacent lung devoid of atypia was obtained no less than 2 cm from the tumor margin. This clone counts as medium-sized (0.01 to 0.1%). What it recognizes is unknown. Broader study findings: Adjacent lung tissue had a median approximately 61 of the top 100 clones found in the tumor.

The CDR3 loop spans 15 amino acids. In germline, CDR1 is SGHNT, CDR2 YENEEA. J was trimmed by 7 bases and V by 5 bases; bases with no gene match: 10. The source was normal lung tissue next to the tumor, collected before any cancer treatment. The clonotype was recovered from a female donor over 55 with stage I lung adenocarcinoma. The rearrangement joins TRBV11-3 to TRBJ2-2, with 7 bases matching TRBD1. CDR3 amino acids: CASSPRQGPGGELFF. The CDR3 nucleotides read TGTGCCAGCAGCCCGCGACAGGGTCCGGGCGGGGAGCTGTTTTTT.